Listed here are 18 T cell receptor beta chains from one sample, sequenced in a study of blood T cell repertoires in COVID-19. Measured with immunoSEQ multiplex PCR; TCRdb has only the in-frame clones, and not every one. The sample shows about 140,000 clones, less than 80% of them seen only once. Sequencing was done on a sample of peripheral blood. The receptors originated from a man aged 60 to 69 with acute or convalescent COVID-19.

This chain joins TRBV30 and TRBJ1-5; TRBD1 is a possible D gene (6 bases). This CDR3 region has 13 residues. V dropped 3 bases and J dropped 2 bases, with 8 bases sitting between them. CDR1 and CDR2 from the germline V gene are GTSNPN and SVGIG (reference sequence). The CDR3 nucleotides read TGTGCCTGGAGCGAGGGGGGCAATCAGCCCCAGCATTTT. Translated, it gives CAWSEGGNQPQHF. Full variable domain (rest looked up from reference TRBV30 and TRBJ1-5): SQTIHQWPATLVQPVGSPLSLECTVEGTSNPNLYWYRQAAGRGLQLLFYSVGIGQISSEVPQNLSASRPQDRQFILSSKKLLLSDSGFYLCAWSEGGNQPQHFGDGTRLSIL.

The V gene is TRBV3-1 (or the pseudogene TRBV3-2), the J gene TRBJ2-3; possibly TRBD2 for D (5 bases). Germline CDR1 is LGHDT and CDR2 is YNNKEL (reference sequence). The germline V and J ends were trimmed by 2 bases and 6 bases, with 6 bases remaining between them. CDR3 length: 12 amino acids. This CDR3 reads CASSQPGDTQYF. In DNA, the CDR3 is TGTGCCAGCAGCCAACCGGGGGATACGCAGTATTTT.

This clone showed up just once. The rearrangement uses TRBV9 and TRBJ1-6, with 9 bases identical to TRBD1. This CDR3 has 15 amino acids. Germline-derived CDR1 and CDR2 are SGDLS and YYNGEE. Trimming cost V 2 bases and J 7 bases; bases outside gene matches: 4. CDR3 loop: CASSVKGQGNSPLHF. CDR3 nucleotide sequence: TGTGCCAGCAGCGTTAAGGGACAGGGCAATTCACCCCTCCACTTT.

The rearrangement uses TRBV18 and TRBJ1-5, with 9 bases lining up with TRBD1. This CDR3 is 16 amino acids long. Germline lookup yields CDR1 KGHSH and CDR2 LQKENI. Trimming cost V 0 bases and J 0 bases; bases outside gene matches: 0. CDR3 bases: TGTGCCAGCTCACCACCACAGGGGGCTAGCAATCAGCCCCAGCATTTT. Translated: CASSPPQGASNQPQHF.

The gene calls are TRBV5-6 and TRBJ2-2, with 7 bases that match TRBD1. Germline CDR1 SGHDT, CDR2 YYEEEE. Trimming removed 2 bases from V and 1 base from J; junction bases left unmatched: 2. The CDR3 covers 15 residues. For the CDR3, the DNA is TGTGCCAGCAGCTTATGGACAGGGAACACCGGGGAGCTGTTTTTT. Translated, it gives CASSLWTGNTGELFF.

Here the CDR3 reads CASPTGGDQPQHF. The CDR3 coding sequence is TGCGCCAGCCCTACAGGGGGCGACCAGCCCCAGCATTTT. This rearrangement joins TRBV10-1 to TRBJ1-5, with 9 bases identical to TRBD1. V lost 8 bases, J lost 7 bases, and 6 bases stayed unmatched. The germline CDR1 and CDR2 sequences are WNHNN and SYGVQD (reference sequence). The CDR3 has 13 residues.

The CDR3 region is CASSLDELNTGELFF. DNA for the CDR3: TGCGCCAGCAGCTTGGATGAGCTGAACACCGGGGAGCTGTTTTTT. The chain combines TRBV5-1 with TRBJ2-2; D gene unclear. Trimming cost V 0 bases and J 1 base, with 7 bases left between them. This CDR3 has 15 residues. Germline CDR1 reads SGHRS; CDR2 reads YFSETQ.

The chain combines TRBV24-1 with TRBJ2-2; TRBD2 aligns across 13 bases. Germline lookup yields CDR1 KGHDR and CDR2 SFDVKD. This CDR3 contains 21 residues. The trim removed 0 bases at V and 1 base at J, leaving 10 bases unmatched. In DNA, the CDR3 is TGTGCCACCAGTGATTTGGACGGCGGGACTAGCGGGACTCTGAACACCGGGGAGCTGTTTTTT. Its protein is CATSDLDGGTSGTLNTGELFF.

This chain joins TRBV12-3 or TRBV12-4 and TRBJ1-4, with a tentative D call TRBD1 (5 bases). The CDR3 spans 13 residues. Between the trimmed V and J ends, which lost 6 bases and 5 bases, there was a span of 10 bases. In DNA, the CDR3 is TGTGCCAGCAGGAAGGGGCAAAATGAAAAACTGTTTTTT. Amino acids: CASRKGQNEKLFF.

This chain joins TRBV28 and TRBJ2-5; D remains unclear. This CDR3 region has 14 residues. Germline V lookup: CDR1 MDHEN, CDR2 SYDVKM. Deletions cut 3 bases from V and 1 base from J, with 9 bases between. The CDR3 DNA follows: TGTGCCAGCAGTTTTGGTGTCGGCCAAGAGACCCAGTACTTC. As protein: CASSFGVGQETQYF.

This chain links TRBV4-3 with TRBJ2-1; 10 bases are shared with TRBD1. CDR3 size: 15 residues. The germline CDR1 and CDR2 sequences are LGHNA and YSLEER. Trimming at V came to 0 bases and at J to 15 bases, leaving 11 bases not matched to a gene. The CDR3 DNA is TGCGCCAGCAGCCAAGAGAGGGACAGGGGCCATGGCGCGTTCTTC. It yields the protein CASSQERDRGHGAFF.

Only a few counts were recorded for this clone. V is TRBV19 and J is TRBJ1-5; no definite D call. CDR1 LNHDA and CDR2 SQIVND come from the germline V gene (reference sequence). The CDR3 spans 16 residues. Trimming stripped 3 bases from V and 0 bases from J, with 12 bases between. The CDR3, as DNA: TGTGCCAGTAGTATTGGGTCCGGGGATAGCAATCAGCCCCAGCATTTT. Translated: CASSIGSGDSNQPQHF.

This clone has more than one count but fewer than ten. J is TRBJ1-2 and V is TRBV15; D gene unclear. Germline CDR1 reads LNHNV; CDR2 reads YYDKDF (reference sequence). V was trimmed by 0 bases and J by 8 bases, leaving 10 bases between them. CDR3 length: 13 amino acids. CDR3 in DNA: TGTGCCACCAGCAGAGATCAGGTGTACGGCTACACCTTC. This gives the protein CATSRDQVYGYTF.

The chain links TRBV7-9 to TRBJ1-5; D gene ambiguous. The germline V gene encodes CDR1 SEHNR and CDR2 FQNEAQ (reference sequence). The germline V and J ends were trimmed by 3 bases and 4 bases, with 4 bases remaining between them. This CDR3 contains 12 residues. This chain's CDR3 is CASSFPNQPQHF. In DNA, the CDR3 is TGTGCCAGCAGCTTCCCTAATCAGCCCCAGCATTTT.

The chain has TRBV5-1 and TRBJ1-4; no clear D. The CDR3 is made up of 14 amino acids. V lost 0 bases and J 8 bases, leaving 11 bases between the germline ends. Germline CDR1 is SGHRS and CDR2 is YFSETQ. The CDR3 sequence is CASSLGMPGEKLFF. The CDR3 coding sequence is TGCGCCAGCAGCTTGGGAATGCCGGGGGAAAAACTGTTTTTT.

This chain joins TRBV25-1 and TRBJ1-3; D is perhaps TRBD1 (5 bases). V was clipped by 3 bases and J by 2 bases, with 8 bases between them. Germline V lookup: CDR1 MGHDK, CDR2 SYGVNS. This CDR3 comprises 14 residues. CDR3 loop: CASSDPGPGNTIYF. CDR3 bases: TGTGCCAGCAGTGACCCAGGGCCTGGAAACACCATATATTTT.

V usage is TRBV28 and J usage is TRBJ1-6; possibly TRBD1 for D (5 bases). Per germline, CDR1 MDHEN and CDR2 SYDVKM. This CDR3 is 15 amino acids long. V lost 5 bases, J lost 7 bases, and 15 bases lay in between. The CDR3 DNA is TGTGCCAGCAGTCCACGTTTGGGGCTGAATTCACCCCTCCACTTT. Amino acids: CASSPRLGLNSPLHF.

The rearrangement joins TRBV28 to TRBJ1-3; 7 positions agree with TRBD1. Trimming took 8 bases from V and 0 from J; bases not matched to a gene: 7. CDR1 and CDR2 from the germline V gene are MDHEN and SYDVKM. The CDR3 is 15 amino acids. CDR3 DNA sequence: TGTGCCAGCCGCGGGGGGGACAGCTCTGGAAACACCATATATTTT. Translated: CASRGGDSSGNTIYF.